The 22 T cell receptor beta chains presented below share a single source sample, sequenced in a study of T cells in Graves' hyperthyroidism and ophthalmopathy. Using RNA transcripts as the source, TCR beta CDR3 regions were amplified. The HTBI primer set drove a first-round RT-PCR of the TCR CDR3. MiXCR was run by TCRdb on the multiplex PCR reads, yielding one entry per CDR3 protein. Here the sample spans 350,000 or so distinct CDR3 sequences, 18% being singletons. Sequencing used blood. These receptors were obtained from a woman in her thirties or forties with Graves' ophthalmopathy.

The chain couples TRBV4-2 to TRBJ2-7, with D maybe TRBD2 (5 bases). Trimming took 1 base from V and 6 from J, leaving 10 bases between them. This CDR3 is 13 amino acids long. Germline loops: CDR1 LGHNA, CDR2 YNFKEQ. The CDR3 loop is CASSQVGAGEQYF. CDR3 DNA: TGTGCCAGCAGCCAAGTCGGTGCGGGCGAGCAGTACTTC.

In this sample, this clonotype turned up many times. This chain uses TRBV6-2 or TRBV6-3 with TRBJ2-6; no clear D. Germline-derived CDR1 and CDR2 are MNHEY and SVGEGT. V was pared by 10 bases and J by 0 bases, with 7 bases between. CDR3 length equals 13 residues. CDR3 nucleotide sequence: TGTGCCACCCGGCCCTCTGGGGCCAACGTCCTGACTTTC. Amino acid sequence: CATRPSGANVLTF.

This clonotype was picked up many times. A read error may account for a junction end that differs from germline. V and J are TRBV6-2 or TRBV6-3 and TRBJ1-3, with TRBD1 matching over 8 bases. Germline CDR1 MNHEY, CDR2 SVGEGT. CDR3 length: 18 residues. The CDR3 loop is CASSYESEGQEGGNTTYF. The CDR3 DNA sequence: TGTGCCAGCAGTTACGAAAGTGAGGGACAGGAAGGTGGAAACACCACATATTTT.

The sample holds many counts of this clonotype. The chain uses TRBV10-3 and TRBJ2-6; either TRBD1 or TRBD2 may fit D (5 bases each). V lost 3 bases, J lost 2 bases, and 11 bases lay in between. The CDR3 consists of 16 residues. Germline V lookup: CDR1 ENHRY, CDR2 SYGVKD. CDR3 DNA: TGTGCCATCAGTGACGGGCAGGGAGCTGGGGCCAACGTCCTGACTTTC. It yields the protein CAISDGQGAGANVLTF.

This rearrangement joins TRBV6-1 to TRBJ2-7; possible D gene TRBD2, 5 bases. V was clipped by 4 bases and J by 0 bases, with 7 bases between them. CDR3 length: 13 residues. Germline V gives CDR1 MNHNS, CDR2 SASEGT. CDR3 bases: TGTGCCAGCAGTGTGAGGGACTCCTACGAGCAGTACTTC. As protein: CASSVRDSYEQYF.

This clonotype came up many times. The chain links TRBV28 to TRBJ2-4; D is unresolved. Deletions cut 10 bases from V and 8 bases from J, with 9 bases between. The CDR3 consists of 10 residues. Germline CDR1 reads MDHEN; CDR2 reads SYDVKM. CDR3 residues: CATSGHIQYF. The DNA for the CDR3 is TGTGCCACCTCGGGTCACATTCAGTACTTC.

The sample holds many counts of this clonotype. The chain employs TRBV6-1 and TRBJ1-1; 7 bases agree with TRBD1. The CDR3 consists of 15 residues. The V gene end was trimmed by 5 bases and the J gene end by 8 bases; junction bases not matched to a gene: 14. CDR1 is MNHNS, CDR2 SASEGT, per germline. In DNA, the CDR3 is TGTGCCAGCAGTCCTACGGAGGAGGGGGCCGGAGAAGCTTTCTTT. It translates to CASSPTEEGAGEAFF.

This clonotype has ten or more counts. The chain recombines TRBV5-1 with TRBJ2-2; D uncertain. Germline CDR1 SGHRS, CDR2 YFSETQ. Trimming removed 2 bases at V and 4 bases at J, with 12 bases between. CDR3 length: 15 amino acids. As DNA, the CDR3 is TGCGCCAGCAGCTTTACAGAGTCGGGCACCGGGGAGCTGTTTTTT. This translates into CASSFTESGTGELFF.

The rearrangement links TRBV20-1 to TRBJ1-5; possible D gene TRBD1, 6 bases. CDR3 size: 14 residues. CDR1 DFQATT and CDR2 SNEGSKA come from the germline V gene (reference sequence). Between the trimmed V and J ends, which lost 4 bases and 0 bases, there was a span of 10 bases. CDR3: CSATDRTSNQPQHF. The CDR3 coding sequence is TGCAGTGCTACCGACAGGACTAGCAATCAGCCCCAGCATTTT.

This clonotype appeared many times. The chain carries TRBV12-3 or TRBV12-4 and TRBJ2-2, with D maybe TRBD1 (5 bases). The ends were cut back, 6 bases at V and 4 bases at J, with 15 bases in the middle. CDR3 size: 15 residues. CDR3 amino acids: CASRDPTGATGELFF. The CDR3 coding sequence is TGTGCCAGCAGGGACCCAACTGGGGCCACCGGGGAGCTGTTTTTT.

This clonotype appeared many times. The DNA for the CDR3 is TGTGCCAGCAGCCCCGGGGGAGAGAACACTGAAGCTTTCTTT. Translation gives CASSPGGENTEAFF. The chain is built from TRBV12-3 or TRBV12-4 and TRBJ1-1; D perhaps matches TRBD1 (5 bases). V lost 6 bases and J 1 base, leaving 12 bases between the germline ends. The CDR3 covers 14 residues.

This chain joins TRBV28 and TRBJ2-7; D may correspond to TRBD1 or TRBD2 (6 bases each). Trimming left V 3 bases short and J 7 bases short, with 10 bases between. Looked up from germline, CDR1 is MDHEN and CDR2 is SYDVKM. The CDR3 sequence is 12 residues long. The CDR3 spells CASSFQGREQYF. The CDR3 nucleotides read TGTGCCAGCAGTTTCCAGGGGAGGGAGCAGTACTTC. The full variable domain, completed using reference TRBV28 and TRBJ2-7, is DVKVTQSSRYLVKRTGEKVFLECVQDMDHENMFWYRQDPGLGLRLIYFSYDVKMKEKGDIPEGYSVSREKKERFSLILESASTNQTSMYLCASSFQGREQYFGPGTRLTVT.

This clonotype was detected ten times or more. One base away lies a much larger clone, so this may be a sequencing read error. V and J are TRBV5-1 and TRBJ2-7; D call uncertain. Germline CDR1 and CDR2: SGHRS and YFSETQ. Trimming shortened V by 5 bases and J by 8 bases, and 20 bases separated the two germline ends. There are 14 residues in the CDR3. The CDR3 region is CASSYSSGTRKQYF. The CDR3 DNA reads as TGCGCCAGCAGTTACTCGTCCGGAACTCGCAAGCAGTACTTC.

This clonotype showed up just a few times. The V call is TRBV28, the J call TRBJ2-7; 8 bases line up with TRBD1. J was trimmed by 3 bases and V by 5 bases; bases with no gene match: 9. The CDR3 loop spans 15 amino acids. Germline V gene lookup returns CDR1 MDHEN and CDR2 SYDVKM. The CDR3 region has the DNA TGTGCCAGCAGTCCAACACCTGGACAGGGCTACGAGCAGTACTTC. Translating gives CASSPTPGQGYEQYF.

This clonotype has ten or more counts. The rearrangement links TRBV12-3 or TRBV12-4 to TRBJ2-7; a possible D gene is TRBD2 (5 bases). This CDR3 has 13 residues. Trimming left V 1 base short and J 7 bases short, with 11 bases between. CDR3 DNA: TGTGCCAGCAGTTTAGTGGCGGGTGGGGAGCAGTACTTC. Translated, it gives CASSLVAGGEQYF.

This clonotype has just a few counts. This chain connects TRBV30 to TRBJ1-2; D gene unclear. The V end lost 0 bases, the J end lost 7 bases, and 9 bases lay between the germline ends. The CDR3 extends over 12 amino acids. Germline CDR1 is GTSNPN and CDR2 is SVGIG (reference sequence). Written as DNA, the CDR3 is TGTGCCTGGAGTGTAAGTAGGACTGGCTACACCTTC. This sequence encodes CAWSVSRTGYTF.

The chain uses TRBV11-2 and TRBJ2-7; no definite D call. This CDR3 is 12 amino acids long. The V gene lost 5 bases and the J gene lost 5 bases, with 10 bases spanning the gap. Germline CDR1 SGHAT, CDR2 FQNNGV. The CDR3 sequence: CASSPIAHEQYF. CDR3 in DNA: TGTGCCAGCAGCCCGATCGCGCACGAGCAGTACTTC. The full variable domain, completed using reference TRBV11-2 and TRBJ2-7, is EAGVAQSPRYKIIEKRQSVAFWCNPISGHATLYWYQQILGQGPKLLIQFQNNGVVDDSQLPKDRFSAERLKGVDSTLKIQPAKLEDSAVYLCASSPIAHEQYFGPGTRLTVT.

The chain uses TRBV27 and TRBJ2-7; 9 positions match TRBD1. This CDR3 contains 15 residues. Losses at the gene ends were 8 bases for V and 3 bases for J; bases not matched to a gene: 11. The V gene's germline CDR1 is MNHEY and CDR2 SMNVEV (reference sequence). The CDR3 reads CASAGTGLDNYEQYF. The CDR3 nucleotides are TGTGCCAGCGCCGGGACAGGGCTCGACAACTACGAGCAGTACTTC.

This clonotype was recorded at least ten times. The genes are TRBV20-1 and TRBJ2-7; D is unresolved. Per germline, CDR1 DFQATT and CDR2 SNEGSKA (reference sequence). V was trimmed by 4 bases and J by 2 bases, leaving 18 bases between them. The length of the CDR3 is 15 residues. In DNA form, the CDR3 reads TGCAGTGCTATGGATTTTAAGCGATCGGCCTACGAGCAGTACTTC. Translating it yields CSAMDFKRSAYEQYF.

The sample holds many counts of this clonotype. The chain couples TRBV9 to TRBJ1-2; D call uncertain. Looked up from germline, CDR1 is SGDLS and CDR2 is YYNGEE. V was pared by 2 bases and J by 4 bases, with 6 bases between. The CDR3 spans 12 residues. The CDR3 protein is CASSVNTYGYTF. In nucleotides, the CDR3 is TGTGCCAGCAGCGTTAACACCTATGGCTACACCTTC.

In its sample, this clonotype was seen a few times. Here the CDR3 reads CASSQGSGTGETQYF. The CDR3 DNA reads as TGTGCCAGCAGCCAAGGAAGCGGGACCGGAGAGACCCAGTACTTC. V is TRBV2 and J is TRBJ2-5; 7 bases agree with TRBD2. With V trimmed by 6 bases and J by 4 bases, 11 bases remained unmatched. The CDR3 extends over 15 amino acids. CDR1 and CDR2 (germline): SNHLY, FYNNEI.

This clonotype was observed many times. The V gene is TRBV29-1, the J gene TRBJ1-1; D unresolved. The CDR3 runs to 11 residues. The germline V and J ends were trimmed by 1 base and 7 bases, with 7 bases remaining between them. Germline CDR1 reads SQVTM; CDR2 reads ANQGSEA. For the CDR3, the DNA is TGCAGCGTTGAAGGGGCGTATGAAGCTTTCTTT. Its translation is CSVEGAYEAFF.